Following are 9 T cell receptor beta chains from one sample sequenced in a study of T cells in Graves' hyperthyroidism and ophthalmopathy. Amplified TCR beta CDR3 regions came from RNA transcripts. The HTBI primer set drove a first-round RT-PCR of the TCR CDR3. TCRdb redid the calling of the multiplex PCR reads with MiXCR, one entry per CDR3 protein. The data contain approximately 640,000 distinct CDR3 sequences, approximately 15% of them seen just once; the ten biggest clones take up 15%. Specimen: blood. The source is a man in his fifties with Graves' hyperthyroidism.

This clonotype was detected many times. As DNA, the CDR3 is TGTGCCAGTATGGGACAGACCCAAGAGACCCAGTACTTC. This sequence encodes CASMGQTQETQYF. The V and J genes are TRBV19 and TRBJ2-5, with 7 bases identical to TRBD1. The CDR3 contains 13 residues. CDR1 and CDR2 (germline): LNHDA, SQIVND (reference sequence). Trimming took 7 bases from V and 1 from J; bases not matched to a gene: 3.

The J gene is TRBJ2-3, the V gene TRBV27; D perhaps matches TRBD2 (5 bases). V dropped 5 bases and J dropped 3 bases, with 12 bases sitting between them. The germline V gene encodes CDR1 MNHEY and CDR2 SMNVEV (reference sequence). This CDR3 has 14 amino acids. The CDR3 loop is CASSPPRRTDTQYF. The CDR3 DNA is TGTGCCAGCAGTCCCCCCAGGAGGACAGATACGCAGTATTTT.

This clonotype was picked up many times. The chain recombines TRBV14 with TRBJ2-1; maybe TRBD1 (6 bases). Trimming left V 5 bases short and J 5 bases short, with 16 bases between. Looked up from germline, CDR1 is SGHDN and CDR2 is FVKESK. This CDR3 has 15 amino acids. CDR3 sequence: CASSGFRTANNEQFF. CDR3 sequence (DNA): TGTGCCAGCAGCGGCTTTCGGACAGCAAACAATGAGCAGTTCTTC.

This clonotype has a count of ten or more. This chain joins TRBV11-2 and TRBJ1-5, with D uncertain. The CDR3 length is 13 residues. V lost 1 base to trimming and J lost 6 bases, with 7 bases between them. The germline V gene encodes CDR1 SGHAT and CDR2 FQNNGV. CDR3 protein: CASSLAFGQPQHF. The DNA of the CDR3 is TGTGCCAGCAGCTTAGCGTTCGGTCAGCCCCAGCATTTT.

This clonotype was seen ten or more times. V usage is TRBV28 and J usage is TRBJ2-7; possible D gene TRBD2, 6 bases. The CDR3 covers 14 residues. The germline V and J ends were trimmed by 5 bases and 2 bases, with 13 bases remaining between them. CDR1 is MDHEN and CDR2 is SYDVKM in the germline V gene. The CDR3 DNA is TGTGCCAGCAGTCCGGGGGATTTCACCTACGAGCAGTACTTC. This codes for CASSPGDFTYEQYF.

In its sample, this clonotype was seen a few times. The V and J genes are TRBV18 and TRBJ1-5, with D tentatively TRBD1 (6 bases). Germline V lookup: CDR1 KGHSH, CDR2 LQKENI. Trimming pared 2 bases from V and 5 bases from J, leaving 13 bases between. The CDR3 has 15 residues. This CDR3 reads CASSPYQDSYQPQHF. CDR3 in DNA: TGTGCCAGCTCACCATACCAGGACAGCTATCAGCCCCAGCATTTT.

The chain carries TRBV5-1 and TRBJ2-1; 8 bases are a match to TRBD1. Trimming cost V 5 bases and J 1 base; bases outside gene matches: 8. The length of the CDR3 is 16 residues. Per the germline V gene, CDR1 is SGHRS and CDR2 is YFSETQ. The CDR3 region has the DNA TGCGCCAGCAGACAGGGGGTATCTTCGTCCTACAATGAGCAGTTCTTC. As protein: CASRQGVSSSYNEQFF.

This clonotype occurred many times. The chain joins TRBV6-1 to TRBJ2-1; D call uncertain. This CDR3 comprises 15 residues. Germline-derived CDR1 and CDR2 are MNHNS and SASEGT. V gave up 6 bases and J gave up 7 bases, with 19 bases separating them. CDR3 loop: CASRWTDRLRNEQFF. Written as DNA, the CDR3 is TGTGCCAGCAGATGGACGGACCGACTCCGGAATGAGCAGTTCTTC.

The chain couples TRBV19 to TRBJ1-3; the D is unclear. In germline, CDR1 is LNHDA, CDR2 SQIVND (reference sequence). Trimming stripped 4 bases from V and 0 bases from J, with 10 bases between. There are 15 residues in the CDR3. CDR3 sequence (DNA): TGTGCCAGTAGTACTCAGACATTCTCTGGAAACACCATATATTTT. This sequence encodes CASSTQTFSGNTIYF.